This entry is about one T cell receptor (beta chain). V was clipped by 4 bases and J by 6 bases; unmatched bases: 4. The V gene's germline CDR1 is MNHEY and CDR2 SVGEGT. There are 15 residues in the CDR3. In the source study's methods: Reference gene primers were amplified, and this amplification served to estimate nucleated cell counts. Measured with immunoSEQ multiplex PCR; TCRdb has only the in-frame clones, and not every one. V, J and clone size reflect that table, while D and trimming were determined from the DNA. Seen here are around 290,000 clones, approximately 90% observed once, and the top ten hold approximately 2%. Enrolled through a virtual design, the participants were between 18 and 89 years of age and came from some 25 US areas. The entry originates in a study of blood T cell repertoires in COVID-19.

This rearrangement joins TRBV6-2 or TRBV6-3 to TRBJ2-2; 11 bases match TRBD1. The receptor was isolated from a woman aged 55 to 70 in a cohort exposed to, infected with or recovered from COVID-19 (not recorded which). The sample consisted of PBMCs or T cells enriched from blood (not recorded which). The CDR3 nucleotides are TGTGCCAGCAGTTCGGACAGGGGGCGATCCGGGGAGCTGTTTTTT. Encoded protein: CASSSDRGRSGELFF.